Sequencing of this T cell receptor (beta chain) was carried out in a study of T cell responses to AZD1222 COVID-19 vaccine. Notes on the study in general: Repertoire sampling occurred only after the peak T cell response.

Generated by immunoSEQ multiplex PCR, the TCRdb table keeps only in-frame clones and is missing some. Of approximately 110,000 clones detected, 80% to 90% appear once; the ten largest clones hold approximately 40%. V was pared by 1 base and J by 5 bases, with 11 bases of the junction left unmatched. CDR1 is MDHEN and CDR2 is SYDVKM in the germline V gene. The CDR3 has 19 residues. On this clone itself: Its cognate antigen is unknown.

The TCR sequence derives from an adult who received the AZD1222 COVID-19 vaccine. The rearrangement uses TRBV28 and TRBJ2-5; 15 positions agree with TRBD2. Sequencing was performed on peripheral blood, taken 28 days after the second AZD1222 dose. CDR3 protein: CASSLFGLAGGPPMETQYF. DNA for the CDR3: TGTGCCAGCAGTTTATTTGGACTAGCGGGAGGGCCGCCAATGGAGACCCAGTACTTC.